This T cell receptor beta chain was identified during a study of early T cells in non-severe SARS-CoV-2 infection. Findings and limits, study-wide: There was a bias toward anti-spike CD8 responses in VDJdb matching, which missed private and CD4 specificities.

The CDR3 runs 13 residues. CDR1 DFQATT and CDR2 SNEGSKA come from the germline V gene (reference sequence). V lost 3 bases and J 0 bases, leaving 7 bases between the germline ends. A single record per CDR3 protein comes from TCRdb applying MiXCR to the 5' RACE reads. The data hold about 97,000 distinct CDR3 sequences, with less than 15% observed a single time. This clonotype was detected many times. Its specificity is unknown. The chain joins TRBV20-1 to TRBJ2-3; D is uncertain. The specimen was whole blood. This receptor was identified in an adult who was a healthcare worker with PCR-confirmed SARS-CoV-2 infection or an uninfected control (not recorded which). The CDR3 is CSASVGSTDTQYF. The CDR3 DNA reads as TGCAGTGCTAGTGTCGGGAGCACAGATACGCAGTATTTT.